The 22 T cell receptor beta chains below come from one sample, sequenced in a study of cytomegalovirus exposure and HLA in healthy donors. TCRdb's table, derived via immunoSEQ multiplex PCR, lists solely in-frame clones and lacks some. The repertoire includes roughly 100,000 clones, around 90% of them detected once, and about 1.8% sits in the top ten. Material: PBMCs. These receptors originate from a woman aged 18-29 years in good health and CMV-seropositive.

The V and J genes are TRBV13 and TRBJ1-6; D is possibly TRBD1 (5 bases). V was trimmed by 5 bases and J by 7 bases, leaving 6 bases between them. Per the germline V gene, CDR1 is PRHDT and CDR2 is FYEKMQ (reference sequence). CDR3 length: 12 residues. Here the CDR3 reads CASSRQNSPLHF. Written as DNA, the CDR3 is TGTGCCAGCAGCCGACAGAATTCACCCCTCCACTTT. The entire variable domain, with the rest obtained from reference TRBV13 and TRBJ1-6, is as follows: AAGVIQSPRHLIKEKRETATLKCYPIPRHDTVYWYQQGPGQDPQFLISFYEKMQSDKGSIPDRFSAQQFSDYHSELNMSSLELGDSALYFCASSRQNSPLHFGNGTRLTVT.

In its sample, this clone was seen a few times. The genes are TRBV6-6 and TRBJ1-2; 9 bases agree with TRBD1. CDR3 length: 13 residues. V lost 5 bases, J lost 8 bases, and 6 bases stayed unmatched. CDR1 and CDR2 (germline): MNHNY, SVGAGI (reference sequence). The CDR3 protein is CASSRTGEAGYTF. The CDR3 DNA reads TGTGCCAGCAGTCGGACAGGGGAAGCGGGCTACACCTTC.

The chain recombines TRBV19 with TRBJ1-1, with 9 nucleotides matching TRBD1. J lost 1 base, V lost 6 bases, and 6 bases had no gene match. The length of the CDR3 is 15 residues. Germline values: CDR1 LNHDA, CDR2 SQIVND (reference sequence). The CDR3 DNA is TGTGCCAGTAGCAACAGGGGGCGCAGGAACACTGAAGCTTTCTTT. This codes for CASSNRGRRNTEAFF.

Of note for this clone: Other DNA sequences from this sample encode an identical CDR3 as well. The chain joins TRBV6-5 to TRBJ2-1; TRBD2 aligns across 11 bases. CDR3 length equals 13 residues. Germline V CDR1 and CDR2: MNHEY, SVGAGI. V lost 6 bases and J lost 6; bases outside the gene matches: 1. CDR3 in DNA: TGTGCCAGCAGCGGGACTAGCGGCAATGAGCAGTTCTTC. Its protein is CASSGTSGNEQFF.

The chain combines TRBV5-1 with TRBJ1-4; D is unresolved. Trimming shortened V by 2 bases and J by 5 bases, and 22 bases separated the two germline ends. This CDR3 region has 18 residues. From germline, CDR1 is SGHRS and CDR2 YFSETQ. The CDR3 loop reads CASSFTPIPTPGNEKLFF. CDR3 sequence (DNA): TGCGCCAGCAGCTTTACCCCCATCCCGACACCGGGAAATGAAAAACTGTTTTTT.

The sample holds a few counts of this clone. The chain links TRBV5-6 to TRBJ2-7, with D maybe TRBD2 (6 bases). This CDR3 comprises 14 residues. V was cut by 4 bases and J by 4 bases, with 15 bases left in between. Germline CDR1 SGHDT, CDR2 YYEEEE. The CDR3, as DNA: TGTGCCAGCAGCGAGGAGGGATACCCTTACGAGCAGTACTTC. Its protein product is CASSEEGYPYEQYF.

The rearrangement links TRBV29-1 to TRBJ2-7; D is possibly TRBD1 (5 bases). CDR1 and CDR2 from the germline V gene are SQVTM and ANQGSEA. The germline V and J ends were trimmed by 4 bases and 1 base, with 17 bases remaining between them. The CDR3 contains 15 residues. The chain's CDR3 is CSVAQAGLRSYEQYF. DNA of the CDR3: TGCAGCGTTGCCCAGGCAGGGTTAAGGTCCTACGAGCAGTACTTC.

The chain recombines TRBV7-9 with TRBJ1-1, with TRBD1 matching 11 bases. With 2 bases clipped from V and 6 bases from J, the junction kept 5 bases outside the gene matches. Germline lookup yields CDR1 SEHNR and CDR2 FQNEAQ (reference sequence). The CDR3 runs to 15 residues. The CDR3 loop is CASSLHPDRGPEAFF. As DNA, the CDR3 is TGTGCCAGCAGCTTACATCCGGACAGGGGGCCTGAAGCTTTCTTT. Supplemented by reference TRBV7-9 and TRBJ1-1, the full variable domain reads DTGVSQNPRHKITKRGQNVTFRCDPISEHNRLYWYRQTLGQGPEFLTYFQNEAQLEKSRLLSDRFSAERPKGSFSTLEIQRTEQGDSAMYLCASSLHPDRGPEAFFGQGTRLTVV.

The genes are TRBV7-2 and TRBJ2-5, with 7 nucleotides matching TRBD1. Germline V gives CDR1 SGHTA, CDR2 FQGNSA. V lost 1 base to trimming and J lost 5 bases; unmatched junction nucleotides: 4. This CDR3 is built from 14 residues. In DNA form, the CDR3 reads TGTGCCAGCAGCTTAGGGGGCAGGGGGGAGACCCAGTACTTC. Protein product: CASSLGGRGETQYF.

The V gene is TRBV7-2, the J gene TRBJ1-2, with TRBD1 matching over 8 bases. V was pared by 6 bases and J by 3 bases, with 6 bases of the junction left unmatched. CDR1 and CDR2 (germline): SGHTA, FQGNSA. The CDR3 spans 14 residues. CDR3 sequence reads: CASRRDRRYYGYTF. The CDR3 region has the DNA TGTGCCAGCAGACGGGACAGGAGATACTATGGCTACACCTTC.

V usage is TRBV9 and J usage is TRBJ1-1, with TRBD1 identical over 7 bases. The V and J ends lost 2 bases and 5 bases, in that order; junction bases with no gene match: 6. Germline assignment: CDR1 SGDLS and CDR2 YYNGEE. The CDR3 spans 14 residues. CDR3 loop: CASSVDQGGTEAFF. The DNA for the CDR3 is TGTGCCAGCAGCGTGGACCAGGGGGGAACTGAAGCTTTCTTT.

The chain uses TRBV5-1 and TRBJ2-5, with 9 nucleotides matching TRBD2. The CDR3 extends over 15 amino acids. V dropped 5 bases and J dropped 5; count of bases not matched to a gene: 10. The germline CDR1 and CDR2 sequences are SGHRS and YFSETQ. The CDR3 protein is CASSEGLAKRETQYF. The CDR3 DNA is TGCGCCAGCAGTGAGGGACTAGCTAAGCGGGAGACCCAGTACTTC.

The V and J genes are TRBV5-6 and TRBJ1-6, with 9 nucleotides matching TRBD1. Germline trimming cut 1 base from V and 12 bases from J; bases unmatched to any gene: 5. The germline gives CDR1 SGHDT, CDR2 YYEEEE. The CDR3 extends over 14 amino acids. The CDR3 nucleotides are TGTGCCAGCAGCTTGCGGGACAGGGTTGAACCCCTCCACTTT. Its protein product is CASSLRDRVEPLHF.

The V call is TRBV18, the J call TRBJ1-2; D may be TRBD1 (6 bases). V lost 7 bases to trimming and J lost 7 bases, with 19 bases between them. In germline, CDR1 is KGHSH, CDR2 LQKENI. The CDR3 spans 14 residues. The CDR3 here is CASFTKAGEGGYTF. In DNA form, the CDR3 reads TGTGCCAGCTTTACCAAAGCAGGGGAAGGTGGCTACACCTTC.

This rearrangement joins TRBV5-1 to TRBJ2-1; D is perhaps TRBD2 (6 bases). Per germline, CDR1 SGHRS and CDR2 YFSETQ. The CDR3 spans 12 residues. The ends were cut back, 4 bases at V and 4 bases at J, with 6 bases in the middle. The CDR3, as DNA: TGCGCCAGCAGCGGGGGGTACAATGAGCAGTTCTTC. This gives the protein CASSGGYNEQFF.

The genes are TRBV27 and TRBJ2-7; TRBD1 aligns across 7 bases. Trimming at V came to 5 bases and at J to 3 bases, leaving 10 bases not matched to a gene. The length of the CDR3 is 15 residues. Germline V CDR1 and CDR2: MNHEY, SMNVEV (reference sequence). The CDR3 coding sequence is TGTGCCAGCAGTGAGCGACAGGGTAGGGACTACGAGCAGTACTTC. It translates to CASSERQGRDYEQYF.

The chain is built from TRBV15 and TRBJ1-6; TRBD1 matches 8 bases. Unmatched junction bases numbered 6, after V lost 1 base and J lost 7 bases. This CDR3 region has 16 residues. Germline V lookup: CDR1 LNHNV, CDR2 YYDKDF (reference sequence). The CDR3 bases are TGTGCCACCAGCAGAGGGTTGACAGGGGCAAATTCACCCCTCCACTTT. The encoded protein is CATSRGLTGANSPLHF.

This clone showed up just once. The V gene is TRBV6-5, the J gene TRBJ2-7, with D possibly TRBD2 on 6 matching bases. Between the trimmed V and J ends, which lost 3 bases and 6 bases, there was a span of 15 bases. Per germline, CDR1 MNHEY and CDR2 SVGAGI. This CDR3 has 14 residues. CDR3 coding DNA: TGTGCCAGCAGTTATTACGGGGGTAGTTTCGAGCAGTACTTC. Its protein product is CASSYYGGSFEQYF.

V and J are TRBV5-6 and TRBJ1-1, with 10 bases matching TRBD1. Germline CDR1 and CDR2: SGHDT and YYEEEE. The CDR3 contains 15 residues. The junction had 4 bases not matched to a gene; V was cut back by 2 bases and J by 3 bases. CDR3 coding DNA: TGTGCCAGCAGCTTATGGGACAGGGGACACACTGAAGCTTTCTTT. It yields the protein CASSLWDRGHTEAFF.

The CDR3 loop is CASRDRGNQPQHF. The DNA for the CDR3 is TGTGCCAGCAGGGACAGGGGCAATCAGCCCCAGCATTTT. The genes are TRBV2 and TRBJ1-5, with 8 bases fitting TRBD1. The V segment lost 6 bases and the J segment 2 bases; nucleotides outside the gene matches: 0. CDR3 length equals 13 residues. The germline V gene encodes CDR1 SNHLY and CDR2 FYNNEI. The variable domain in full, completed from reference TRBV2 and TRBJ1-5, reads EPEVTQTPSHQVTQMGQEVILRCVPISNHLYFYWYRQILGQKVEFLVSFYNNEISEKSEIFDDQFSVERPDGSNFTLKIRSTKLEDSAMYFCASRDRGNQPQHFGDGTRLSIL.

The gene calls are TRBV6-1 and TRBJ1-5, with a tentative D call TRBD1 (6 bases). The CDR3 is 19 amino acids. Per the germline V gene, CDR1 is MNHNS and CDR2 is SASEGT. V lost 0 bases and J 0 bases, leaving 18 bases between the germline ends. The CDR3 region is CASSEAEGWGTYSNQPQHF. DNA of the CDR3: TGTGCCAGCAGTGAAGCCGAAGGGTGGGGGACATATAGCAATCAGCCCCAGCATTTT.

The chain uses TRBV29-1 and TRBJ1-4; D is uncertain. V was shortened by 7 bases and J by 2 bases, with 11 bases between the two germline ends. Germline CDR1 is SQVTM and CDR2 is ANQGSEA. This CDR3 comprises 13 residues. The CDR3 loop is CSARAPTNEKLFF. CDR3 nucleotide sequence: TGCAGCGCTAGAGCCCCTACTAATGAAAAACTGTTTTTT.